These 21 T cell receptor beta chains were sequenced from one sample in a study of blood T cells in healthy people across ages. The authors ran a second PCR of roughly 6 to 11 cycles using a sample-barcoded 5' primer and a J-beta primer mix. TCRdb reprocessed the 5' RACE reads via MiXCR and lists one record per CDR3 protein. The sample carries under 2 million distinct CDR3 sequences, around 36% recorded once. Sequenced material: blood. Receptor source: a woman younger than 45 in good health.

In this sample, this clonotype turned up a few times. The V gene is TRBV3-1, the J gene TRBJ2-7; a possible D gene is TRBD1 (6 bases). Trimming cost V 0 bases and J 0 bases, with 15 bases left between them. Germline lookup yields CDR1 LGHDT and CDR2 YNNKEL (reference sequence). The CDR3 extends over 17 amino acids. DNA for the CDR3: TGTGCCAGCAGCCAAGACTTCAGGGGATCAGCCTCCTACGAGCAGTACTTC. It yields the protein CASSQDFRGSASYEQYF.

In DNA, the CDR3 is TGTGCCAGCAGCTTAGCTAAGGTTAAGGGATTTACGGGAGTCCTCCCCAATGAGCAGTTCTTC. This gives the protein CASSLAKVKGFTGVLPNEQFF. The chain recombines TRBV11-1 with TRBJ2-1; possibly TRBD2 for D (6 bases). CDR1 and CDR2 from the germline V gene are SGHAT and FQDESV (reference sequence). The CDR3 sequence is 21 residues long. Trimming removed 0 bases from V and 6 bases from J, with 30 bases in between.

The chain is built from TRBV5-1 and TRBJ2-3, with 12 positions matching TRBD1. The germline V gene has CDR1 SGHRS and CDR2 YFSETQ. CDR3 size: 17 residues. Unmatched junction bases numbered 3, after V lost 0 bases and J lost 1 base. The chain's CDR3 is CASSLVGQGAGTDTQYF. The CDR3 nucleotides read TGCGCCAGCAGCTTGGTGGGACAGGGGGCGGGCACAGATACGCAGTATTTT. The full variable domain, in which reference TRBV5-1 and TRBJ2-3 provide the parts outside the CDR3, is KAGVTQTPRYLIKTRGQQVTLSCSPISGHRSVSWYQQTPGQGLQFLFEYFSETQRNKGNFPGRFSGRQFSNSRSEMNVSTLELGDSALYLCASSLVGQGAGTDTQYFGPGTRLTVL.

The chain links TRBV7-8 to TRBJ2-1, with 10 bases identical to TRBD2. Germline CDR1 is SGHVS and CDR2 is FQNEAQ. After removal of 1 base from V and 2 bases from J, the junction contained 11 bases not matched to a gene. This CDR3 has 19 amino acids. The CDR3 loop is CASSLGRLAGVQAYNEQFF. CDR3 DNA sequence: TGTGCCAGCAGCTTAGGACGACTAGCGGGCGTTCAAGCCTACAATGAGCAGTTCTTC.

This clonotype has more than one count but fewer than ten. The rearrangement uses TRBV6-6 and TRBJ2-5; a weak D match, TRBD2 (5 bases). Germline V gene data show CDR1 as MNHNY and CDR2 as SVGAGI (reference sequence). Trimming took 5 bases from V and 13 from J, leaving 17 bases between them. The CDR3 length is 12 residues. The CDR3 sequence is CASSPLVEGLYF. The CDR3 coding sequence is TGTGCCAGCAGTCCCCTTGTTGAGGGATTGTACTTC.

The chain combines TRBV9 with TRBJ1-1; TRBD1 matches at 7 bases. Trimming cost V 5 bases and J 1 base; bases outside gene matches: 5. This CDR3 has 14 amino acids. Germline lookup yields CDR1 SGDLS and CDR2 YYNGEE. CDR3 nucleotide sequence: TGTGCCAGCAGGGACGACAGGGCGAACACTGAAGCTTTCTTT. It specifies CASRDDRANTEAFF.

As DNA, the CDR3 is TGTGCCCGCGCCCGGTCGGGCAACGAGCAGTACTTC. Translation gives CARARSGNEQYF. This chain links TRBV6-6 with TRBJ2-4, with D unresolved. The end of the DNA aligns better with TRBJ2-7, so the J call may be wrong. Germline-derived CDR1 and CDR2 are MNHNY and SVGAGI (reference sequence). This CDR3 has 12 residues.

This CDR3 reads CASSLKGTGKVTGELFF. The CDR3 bases are TGTGCCAGCAGTTTGAAGGGCACAGGGAAGGTCACCGGGGAGCTGTTTTTT. The V and J genes are TRBV12-3 or TRBV12-4 and TRBJ2-2; possible D gene TRBD1, 6 bases. This CDR3 comprises 17 residues. V was shortened by 3 bases and J by 4 bases, with 18 bases between the two germline ends.

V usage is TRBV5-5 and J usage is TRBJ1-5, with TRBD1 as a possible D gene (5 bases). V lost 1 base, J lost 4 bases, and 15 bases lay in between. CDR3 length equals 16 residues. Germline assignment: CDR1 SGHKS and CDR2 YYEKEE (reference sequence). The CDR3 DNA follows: TGTGCCAGCAGCTTGATATTCAGACAGAATAATCAGCCCCAGCATTTT. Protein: CASSLIFRQNNQPQHF. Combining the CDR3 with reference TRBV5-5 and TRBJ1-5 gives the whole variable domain DAGVTQSPTHLIKTRGQQVTLRCSPISGHKSVSWYQQVLGQGPQFIFQYYEKEERGRGNFPDRFSARQFPNYSSELNVNALLLGDSALYLCASSLIFRQNNQPQHFGDGTRLSIL.

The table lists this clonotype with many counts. The CDR3, as DNA: TGCAGCGTTGAGGGTGGCGGGGGTCATTACAATGAGCAGTTCTTC. It encodes CSVEGGGGHYNEQFF. The chain couples TRBV29-1 to TRBJ2-1; 7 nucleotides align to TRBD2. The CDR3 is 15 residues long. CDR1 is SQVTM, CDR2 ANQGSEA, per germline. V was pared by 3 bases and J by 4 bases, with 9 bases of the junction left unmatched.

In DNA form, the CDR3 reads TGTGCCAGCAGCCGCGCCCGAGATGGATACGAGCAGTACTTC. This codes for CASSRARDGYEQYF. The chain carries TRBV28 and TRBJ2-7; D uncertain. CDR3 length: 14 residues. Trimming stripped 6 bases from V and 4 bases from J, with 16 bases between. The germline V gene encodes CDR1 MDHEN and CDR2 SYDVKM.

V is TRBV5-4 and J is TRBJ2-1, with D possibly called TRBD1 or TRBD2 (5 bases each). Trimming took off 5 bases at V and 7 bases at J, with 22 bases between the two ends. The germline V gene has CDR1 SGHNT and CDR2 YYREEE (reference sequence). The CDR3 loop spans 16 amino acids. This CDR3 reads CASRPQGSPGRNEQFF. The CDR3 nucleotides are TGTGCCAGCAGGCCGCAGGGATCGCCGGGACGAAATGAGCAGTTCTTC.

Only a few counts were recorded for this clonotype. This CDR3 reads CASSLYVNLAGGGSYNEQFF. CDR3 nucleotide sequence: TGTGCCAGCTCACTATACGTGAACTTAGCGGGAGGGGGCTCCTACAATGAGCAGTTCTTC. The genes are TRBV18 and TRBJ2-1; 11 bases are a match to TRBD2. Unmatched junction bases numbered 14, after V lost 4 bases and J lost 0 bases. In germline, CDR1 is KGHSH, CDR2 LQKENI. CDR3 size: 20 residues.

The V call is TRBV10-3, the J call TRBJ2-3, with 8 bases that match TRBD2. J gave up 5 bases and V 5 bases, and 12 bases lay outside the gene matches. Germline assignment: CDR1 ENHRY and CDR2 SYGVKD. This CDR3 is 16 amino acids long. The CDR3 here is CAISQVGGDGRDTQYF. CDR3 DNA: TGTGCCATCAGTCAGGTCGGGGGGGACGGCCGAGATACGCAGTATTTT.

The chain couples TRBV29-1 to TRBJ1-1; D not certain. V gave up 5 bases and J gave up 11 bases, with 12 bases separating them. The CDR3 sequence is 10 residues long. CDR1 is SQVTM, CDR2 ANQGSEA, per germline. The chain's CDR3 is CSVKSLEAFF. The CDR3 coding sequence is TGCAGCGTTAAATCTCTCGAGGCTTTCTTT. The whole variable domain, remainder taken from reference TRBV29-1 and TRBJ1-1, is SAVISQKPSRDICQRGTSLTIQCQVDSQVTMMFWYRQQPGQSLTLIATANQGSEATYESGFVIDKFPISRPNLTFSTLTVSNMSPEDSSIYLCSVKSLEAFFGQGTRLTVV.

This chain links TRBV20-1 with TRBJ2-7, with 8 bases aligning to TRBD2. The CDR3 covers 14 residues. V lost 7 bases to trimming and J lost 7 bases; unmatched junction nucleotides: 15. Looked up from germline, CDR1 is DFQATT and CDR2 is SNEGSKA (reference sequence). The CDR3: CSVHTTSAQGEQYF. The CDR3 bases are TGCAGTGTCCATACGACTAGCGCTCAAGGGGAGCAGTACTTC.

The CDR3 loop is CAISGLGTRLGTGPRGYTF. The CDR3 DNA reads TGTGCCATCAGTGGATTGGGGACGAGATTGGGGACAGGCCCTAGGGGCTACACCTTC. The gene calls are TRBV10-3 and TRBJ1-2; 8 nucleotides line up with TRBD1. With 4 bases clipped from V and 8 bases from J, the junction kept 24 bases outside the gene matches. This CDR3 has 19 amino acids. CDR1 and CDR2 from the germline V gene are ENHRY and SYGVKD.

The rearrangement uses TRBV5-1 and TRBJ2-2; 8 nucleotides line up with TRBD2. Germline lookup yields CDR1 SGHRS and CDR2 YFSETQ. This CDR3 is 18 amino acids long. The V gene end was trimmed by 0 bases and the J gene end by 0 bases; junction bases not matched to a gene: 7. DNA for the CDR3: TGCGCCAGCAGCTTGGCCGGCGGGGGGCCCGCGAACACCGGGGAGCTGTTTTTT. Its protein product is CASSLAGGGPANTGELFF.

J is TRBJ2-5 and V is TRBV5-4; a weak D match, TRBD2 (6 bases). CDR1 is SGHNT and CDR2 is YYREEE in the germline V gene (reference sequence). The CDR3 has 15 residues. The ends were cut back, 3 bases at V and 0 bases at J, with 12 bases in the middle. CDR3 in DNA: TGTGCCAGCAGCTCCCAAGCGGGCCACCAAGAGACCCAGTACTTC. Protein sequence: CASSSQAGHQETQYF.

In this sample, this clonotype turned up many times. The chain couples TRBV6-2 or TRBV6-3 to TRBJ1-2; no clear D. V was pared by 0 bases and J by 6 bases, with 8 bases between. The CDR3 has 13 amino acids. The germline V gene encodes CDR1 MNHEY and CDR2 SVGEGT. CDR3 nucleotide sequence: TGTGCCAGCAGTTACTCGAGTGGTGATGGCTACACCTTC. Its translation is CASSYSSGDGYTF.

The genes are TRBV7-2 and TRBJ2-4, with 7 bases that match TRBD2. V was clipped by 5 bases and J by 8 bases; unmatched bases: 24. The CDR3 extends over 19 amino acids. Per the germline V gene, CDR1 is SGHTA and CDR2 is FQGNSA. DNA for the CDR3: TGTGCCAGCAGCCTCGAGGCGACCTGGTGGGAGGGCCTCACGGACATTCAGTACTTC. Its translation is CASSLEATWWEGLTDIQYF.